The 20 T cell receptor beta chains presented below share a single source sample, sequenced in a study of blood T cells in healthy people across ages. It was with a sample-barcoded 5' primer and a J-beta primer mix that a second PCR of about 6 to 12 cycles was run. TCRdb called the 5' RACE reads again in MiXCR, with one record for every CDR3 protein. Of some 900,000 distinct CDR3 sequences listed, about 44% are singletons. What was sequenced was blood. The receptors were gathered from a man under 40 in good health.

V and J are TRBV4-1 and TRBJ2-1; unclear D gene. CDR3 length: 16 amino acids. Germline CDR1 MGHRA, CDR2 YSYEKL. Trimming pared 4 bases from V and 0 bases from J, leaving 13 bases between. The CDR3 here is CASSPSGAFSYNEQFF. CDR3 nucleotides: TGCGCCAGCAGCCCCTCCGGCGCTTTCTCCTACAATGAGCAGTTCTTC.

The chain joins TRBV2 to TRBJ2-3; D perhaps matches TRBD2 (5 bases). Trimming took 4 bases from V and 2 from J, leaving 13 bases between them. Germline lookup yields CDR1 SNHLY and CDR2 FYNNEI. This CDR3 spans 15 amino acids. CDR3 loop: CASSASGTNTDTQYF. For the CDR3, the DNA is TGTGCCAGCAGTGCGAGCGGAACGAACACAGATACGCAGTATTTT.

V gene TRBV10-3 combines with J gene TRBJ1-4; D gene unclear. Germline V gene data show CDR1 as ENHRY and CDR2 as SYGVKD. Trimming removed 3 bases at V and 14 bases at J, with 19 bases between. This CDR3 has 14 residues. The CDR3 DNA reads TGTGCCATCAGTGAAGCCACCAGACCGGCAGACCTGTTTTTT. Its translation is CAISEATRPADLFF.

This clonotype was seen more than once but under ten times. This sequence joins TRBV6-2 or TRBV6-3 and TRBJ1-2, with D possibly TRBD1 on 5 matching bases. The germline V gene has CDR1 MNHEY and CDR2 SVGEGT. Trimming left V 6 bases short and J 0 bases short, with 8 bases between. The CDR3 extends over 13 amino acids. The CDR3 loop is CASRATANYGYTF. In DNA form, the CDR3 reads TGTGCCAGCAGGGCGACAGCTAACTATGGCTACACCTTC.

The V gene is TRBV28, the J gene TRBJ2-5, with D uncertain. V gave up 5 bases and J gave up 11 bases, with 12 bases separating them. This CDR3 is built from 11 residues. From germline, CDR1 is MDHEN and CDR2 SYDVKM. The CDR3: CASSGLNEQYF. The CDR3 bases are TGTGCCAGCAGTGGATTGAATGAGCAGTACTTC.

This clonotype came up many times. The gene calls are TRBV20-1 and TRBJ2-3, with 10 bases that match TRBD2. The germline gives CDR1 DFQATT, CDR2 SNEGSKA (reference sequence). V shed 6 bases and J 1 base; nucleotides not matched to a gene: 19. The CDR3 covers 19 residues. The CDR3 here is CSALFTGTSAGWGTDTQYF. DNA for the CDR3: TGCAGTGCACTCTTCACCGGGACTAGCGCGGGGTGGGGCACAGATACGCAGTATTTT.

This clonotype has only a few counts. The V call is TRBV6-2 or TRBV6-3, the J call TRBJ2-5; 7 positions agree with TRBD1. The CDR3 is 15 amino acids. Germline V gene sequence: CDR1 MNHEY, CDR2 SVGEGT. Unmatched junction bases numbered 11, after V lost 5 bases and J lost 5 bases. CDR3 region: CASSRSGTVRETQYF. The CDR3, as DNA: TGTGCCAGCAGTCGATCCGGGACAGTCCGGGAGACCCAGTACTTC.

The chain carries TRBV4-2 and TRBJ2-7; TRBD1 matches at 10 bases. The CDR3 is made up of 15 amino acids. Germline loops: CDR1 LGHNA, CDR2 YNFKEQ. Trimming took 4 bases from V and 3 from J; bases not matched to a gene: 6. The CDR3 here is CASSRGTGAGYEQYF. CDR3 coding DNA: TGTGCCAGCAGCCGAGGGACAGGGGCTGGCTACGAGCAGTACTTC.

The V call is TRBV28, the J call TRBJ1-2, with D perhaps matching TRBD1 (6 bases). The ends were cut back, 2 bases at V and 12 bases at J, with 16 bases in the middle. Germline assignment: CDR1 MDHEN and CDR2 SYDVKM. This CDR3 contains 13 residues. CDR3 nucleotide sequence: TGTGCCAGCAGTTTAAGGGGGGGAAACGGCAACACCTTC. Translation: CASSLRGGNGNTF.

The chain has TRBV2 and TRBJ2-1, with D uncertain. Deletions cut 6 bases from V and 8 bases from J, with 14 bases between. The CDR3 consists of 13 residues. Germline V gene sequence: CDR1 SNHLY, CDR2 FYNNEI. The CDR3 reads CASRVSPLDEQFF. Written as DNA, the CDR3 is TGTGCCAGCAGGGTCAGCCCTTTGGATGAGCAGTTCTTC.

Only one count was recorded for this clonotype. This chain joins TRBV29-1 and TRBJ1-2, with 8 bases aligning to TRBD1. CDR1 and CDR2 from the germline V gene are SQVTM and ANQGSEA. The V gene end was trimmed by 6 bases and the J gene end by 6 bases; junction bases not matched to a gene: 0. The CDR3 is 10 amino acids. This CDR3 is CSVGQDGYTF. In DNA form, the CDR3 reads TGCAGCGTGGGACAGGATGGCTACACCTTC.

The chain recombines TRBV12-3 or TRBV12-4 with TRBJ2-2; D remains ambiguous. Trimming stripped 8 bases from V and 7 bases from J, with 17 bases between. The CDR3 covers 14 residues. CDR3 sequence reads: CASFVLMRIGELFF. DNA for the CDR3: TGTGCCAGCTTTGTACTCATGAGGATCGGGGAGCTGTTTTTT.

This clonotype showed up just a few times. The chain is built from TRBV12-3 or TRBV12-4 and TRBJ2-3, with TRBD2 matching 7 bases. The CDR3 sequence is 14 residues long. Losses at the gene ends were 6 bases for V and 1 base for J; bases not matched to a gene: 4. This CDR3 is CASSTSVGTDTQYF. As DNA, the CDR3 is TGTGCCAGCAGCACTAGCGTGGGCACAGATACGCAGTATTTT.

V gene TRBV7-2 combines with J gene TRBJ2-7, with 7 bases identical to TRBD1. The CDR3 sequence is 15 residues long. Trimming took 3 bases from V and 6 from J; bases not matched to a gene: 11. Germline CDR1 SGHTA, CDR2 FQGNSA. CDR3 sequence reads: CASSFSRDRACEQYF. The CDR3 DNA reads TGTGCCAGCAGCTTCAGCCGGGACAGAGCCTGCGAGCAGTACTTC.

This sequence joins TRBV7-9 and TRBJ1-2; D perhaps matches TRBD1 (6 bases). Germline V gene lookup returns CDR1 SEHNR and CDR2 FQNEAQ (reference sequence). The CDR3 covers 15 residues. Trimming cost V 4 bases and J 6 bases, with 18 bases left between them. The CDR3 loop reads CASSSSRGGVDGYTF. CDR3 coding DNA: TGTGCCAGCAGCTCATCCAGAGGGGGAGTGGATGGCTACACCTTC.

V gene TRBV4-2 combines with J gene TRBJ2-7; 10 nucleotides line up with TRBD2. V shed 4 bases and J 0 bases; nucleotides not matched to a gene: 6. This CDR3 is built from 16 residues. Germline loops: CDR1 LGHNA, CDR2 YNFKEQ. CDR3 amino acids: CASSLAGTSDSYEQYF. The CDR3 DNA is TGTGCCAGCAGCCTAGCCGGGACTAGCGACTCCTACGAGCAGTACTTC.

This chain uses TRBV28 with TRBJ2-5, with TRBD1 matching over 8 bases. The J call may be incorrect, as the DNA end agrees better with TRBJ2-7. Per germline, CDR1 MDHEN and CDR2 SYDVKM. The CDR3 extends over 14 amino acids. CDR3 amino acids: CASSFGQGLDEQYF. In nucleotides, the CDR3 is TGTGCCAGCAGTTTTGGACAGGGACTCGACGAGCAGTACTTC.

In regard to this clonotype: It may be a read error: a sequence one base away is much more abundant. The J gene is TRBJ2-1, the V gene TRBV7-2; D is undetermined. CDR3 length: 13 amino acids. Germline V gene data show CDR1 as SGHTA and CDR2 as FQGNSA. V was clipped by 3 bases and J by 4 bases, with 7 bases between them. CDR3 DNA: TGTGCCAGCAGCTTCGAGTGGTACAATGAGCAGTTCTTC. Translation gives CASSFEWYNEQFF. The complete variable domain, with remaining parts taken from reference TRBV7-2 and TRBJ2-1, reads GAGVSQSPSNKVTEKGKDVELRCDPISGHTALYWYRQSLGQGLEFLIYFQGNSAPDKSGLPSDRFSAERTGGSVSTLTIQRTQQEDSAVYLCASSFEWYNEQFFGPGTRLTVL.

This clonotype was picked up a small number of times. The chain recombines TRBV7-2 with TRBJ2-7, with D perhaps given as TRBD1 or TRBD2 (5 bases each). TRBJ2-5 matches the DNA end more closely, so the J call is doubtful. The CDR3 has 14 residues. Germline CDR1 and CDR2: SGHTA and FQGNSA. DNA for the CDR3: TGTGCCAGCAGCGCCGGGGCCACTTATTTGACCCAGTACTTC. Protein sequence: CASSAGATYLTQYF.

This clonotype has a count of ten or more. The chain's CDR3 is CASSVDVLNEQFF. For the CDR3, the DNA is TGTGCCAGCAGCGTAGATGTACTTAATGAGCAGTTCTTC. The rearrangement uses TRBV9 and TRBJ2-1; D unresolved. Per the germline V gene, CDR1 is SGDLS and CDR2 is YYNGEE. The CDR3 runs to 13 residues. V was pared by 0 bases and J by 7 bases, with 8 bases between.